The rows below give T cell receptor beta chains drawn from one sample of a study of T cells after yellow fever vaccination. MiXCR was run by TCRdb on the 5' RACE reads, yielding one entry per CDR3 protein. The table includes a few hundred thousand distinct CDR3 sequences, roughly 9.4% detected once. Here the sequenced sample was PBMCs, taken on the day of the first yellow fever vaccination. The receptor set was obtained from a man between 18 and 35 years old who received the YFV17D yellow fever vaccine. Each CDR3 is given with its conserved first and last residue. Each record gives: clone size, V gene, D gene, J gene, CDR3 protein, CDR3 DNA. A D gene is named only where the DNA matches it firmly. Expanded clones get a size class; other rows say once, few or many, or leave the size out.

NA	TRBV5-1	NA	TRBJ2-2	CASSLALVGAGELFF	TGCGCCAGCAGCTTGGCCTTAGTTGGGGCCGGGGAGCTGTTTTTT
few	TRBV27	NA	TRBJ2-4	CASSLSGIAKNIQYF	TGTGCCAGCAGTTTATCCGGAATAGCCAAAAACATTCAGTACTTC
few	TRBV20-1	NA	TRBJ2-3	CSATGTRTDTQYF	TGCAGTGCAACCGGGACTCGCACAGATACGCAGTATTTT
NA	TRBV7-2	NA	TRBJ1-5	CASSFDAGNNQPQHF	TGTGCCAGCAGCTTCGATGCGGGGAACAATCAGCCCCAGCATTTT
many	TRBV6-2/TRBV6-3	TRBD2	TRBJ2-4	CASTPTSGGSYLRNIQYF	TGTGCCAGCACCCCGACTAGCGGGGGATCGTATTTGAGAAACATTCAGTACTTC
few	TRBV7-8	TRBD2	TRBJ2-7	CASSLPTSGGPYEQYF	TGTGCCAGCAGCTTGCCCACTAGCGGGGGACCCTACGAGCAGTACTTC
NA	TRBV4-1	NA	TRBJ2-7	CASSPRVEAVTYEQYF	TGCGCCAGCAGCCCTCGAGTTGAAGCGGTCACCTACGAGCAGTACTTC
NA	TRBV29-1	TRBD1	TRBJ2-5	CSVRDSQETQYF	TGCAGCGTCCGGGACAGTCAAGAGACCCAGTACTTC
NA	TRBV18	TRBD1	TRBJ1-1	CASSPRQGKNTEAFF	TGTGCCAGCTCACCAAGACAGGGAAAAAACACTGAAGCTTTCTTT
many	TRBV7-2	TRBD2	TRBJ2-7	CASSLMTSGGLSYEQYF	TGTGCCAGCAGCCTTATGACTAGCGGGGGCTTATCCTACGAGCAGTACTTC
NA	TRBV4-1	NA	TRBJ1-2	CASSQERPGAYGYTF	TGCGCCAGCAGCCAAGAGAGGCCGGGTGCCTATGGCTACACCTTC
many	TRBV11-2	TRBD2	TRBJ2-2	CASRSIRGTSSLRAGELFF	TGTGCCAGCAGGTCCATTAGGGGGACTAGCTCCCTCCGCGCCGGGGAGCTGTTTTTT
NA	TRBV2	TRBD2	TRBJ2-3	CASSETYSGGSTDTQYF	TGTGCCAGCAGTGAAACTTATAGCGGGGGATCCACAGATACGCAGTATTTT
few	TRBV6-2/TRBV6-3	NA	TRBJ2-7	CASIHAPGYEQYF	TGTGCCAGCATCCACGCCCCCGGGTACGAGCAGTACTTC
few	TRBV12-3/TRBV12-4	NA	TRBJ1-2	CASSYDSTYGYTF	TGTGCCAGCAGTTACGACAGCACCTATGGCTACACCTTC
few	TRBV20-1	TRBD1	TRBJ2-3	CSARQGDGTDTQYF	TGCAGTGCCAGACAGGGGGACGGCACAGATACGCAGTATTTT
NA	TRBV24-1	TRBD1	TRBJ1-2	CATSDPHSKTGLSPAGYTF	TGTGCCACCAGTGATCCCCACTCGAAGACAGGGCTGAGTCCAGCAGGCTACACCTTC
few	TRBV13	TRBD1	TRBJ1-1	CASSSPGTGDHGAFF	TGTGCCAGCAGCTCCCCCGGGACAGGGGACCACGGAGCTTTCTTT
few	TRBV19	NA	TRBJ2-7	CASSIGGARQTYEQYF	TGTGCCAGTAGTATTGGGGGTGCCCGACAAACCTACGAGCAGTACTTC
NA	TRBV30	NA	TRBJ2-3	CAWSVQKGQYF	TGTGCCTGGAGTGTACAGAAAGGGCAGTATTTT
few	TRBV20-1	TRBD1	TRBJ2-2	CSARPFGTGDTGELFF	TGCAGTGCTAGACCCTTTGGGACAGGGGACACCGGGGAGCTGTTTTTT
NA	TRBV3-1	TRBD2	TRBJ2-3	CASSQVRLAGADTQYF	TGTGCCAGCAGCCAAGTCCGGCTAGCGGGGGCAGATACGCAGTATTTT
few	TRBV4-1	NA	TRBJ2-1	CASSQDRIRTYHEQFF	TGCGCCAGCAGCCAAGACAGGATCCGGACGTACCATGAGCAGTTCTTC
many	TRBV5-1	NA	TRBJ1-1	CASSLGLLNTEAFF	TGTGCCAGCAGCCTGGGACTCTTGAACACTGAAGCTTTCTTT
many	TRBV6-2/TRBV6-3	TRBD1	TRBJ2-3	CASRPRGQARTDTQYF	TGTGCCAGCAGACCCAGAGGACAGGCGCGTACAGATACGCAGTATTTT
many	TRBV5-6	NA	TRBJ2-4	CASSPSGGAWYIQYF	TGTGCCAGCAGCCCGAGTGGGGGCGCCTGGTACATTCAGTACTTC
few	TRBV14	NA	TRBJ2-1	CASSPGGSVYNEQFF	TGTGCCAGCAGCCCGGGGGGCAGCGTATACAATGAGCAGTTCTTC
NA	TRBV4-3	NA	TRBJ2-7	CASSQSTGPYEQYF	TGCGCCAGCAGCCAATCGACAGGACCCTACGAGCAGTACTTC
NA	TRBV7-3	NA	TRBJ2-1	CASSKRGTDNEQFF	TGTGCCAGCAGCAAACGGGGGACAGACAATGAGCAGTTCTTC
few	TRBV29-1	NA	TRBJ2-3	CSVWDEGGDTQYF	TGCAGCGTTTGGGACGAGGGAGGAGATACGCAGTATTTT
NA	TRBV5-6	NA	TRBJ1-1	CASRRNGPNTEAFF	TGTGCCAGCAGGCGAAACGGGCCGAACACTGAAGCTTTCTTT
few	TRBV10-3	NA	TRBJ2-3	CAISERTSDTQYF	TGTGCCATCAGTGAGAGAACTTCGGATACGCAGTATTTT
many	TRBV15	TRBD1	TRBJ1-2	CATSRQGYGYTF	TGTGCCACCAGCCGACAGGGTTATGGCTACACCTTC
few	TRBV29-1	TRBD1	TRBJ2-5	CSVDLSRGRPETQYF	TGCAGCGTTGATCTCTCCAGGGGGCGTCCGGAGACCCAGTACTTC
NA	TRBV7-3	TRBD2	TRBJ2-1	CASCLSLSGAGGNEQFF	TGTGCCAGCTGCTTATCCCTTAGCGGGGCGGGGGGGAATGAGCAGTTCTTC
few	TRBV20-1	TRBD1	TRBJ2-3	CSAGTGGANTQYF	TGCAGTGCTGGGACAGGGGGCGCAAATACGCAGTATTTT
few	TRBV19	TRBD1	TRBJ1-4	CASKDRVLSNEKLFF	TGTGCCAGTAAGGACAGGGTTCTCTCCAATGAAAAACTGTTTTTT
NA	TRBV7-2	TRBD1	TRBJ1-1	CASSLALGTGTEAFF	TGTGCCAGCAGCTTAGCCCTGGGGACAGGCACTGAAGCTTTCTTT
NA	TRBV7-2	TRBD2	TRBJ2-1	CASSLQAGGYNEQFF	TGTGCCAGCAGCTTACAAGCGGGGGGATACAATGAGCAGTTCTTC
NA	TRBV20-1	NA	TRBJ2-3	CSARPRDFTDTQYF	TGCAGTGCTAGGCCCCGGGACTTCACAGATACGCAGTATTTT
NA	TRBV5-6	TRBD1	TRBJ1-4	CASSGSSDREDVKLFF	TGTGCCAGCAGCGGATCATCGGACAGGGAGGATGTAAAACTGTTTTTT
NA	TRBV20-1	TRBD1	TRBJ1-4	CSARTGGSNEKLFF	TGCAGTGCTCGGACAGGGGGTAGTAATGAAAAACTGTTTTTT
few	TRBV5-1	TRBD1	TRBJ2-1	CASTYRDSSYNEQFF	TGCGCCAGCACCTACAGGGACAGCTCCTACAATGAGCAGTTCTTC
NA	TRBV21-1	NA	TRBJ2-1	CANRGASNNEQFF	TGTGCGAATCGGGGAGCAAGTAACAATGAGCAGTTCTTC
few	TRBV7-2	TRBD1	TRBJ1-3	CASSGRQGATGNTIYF	TGTGCCAGCAGCGGACGACAGGGGGCGACCGGAAACACCATATATTTT
many	TRBV20-1	TRBD2	TRBJ2-5	CSANPPSGGPHRETQYF	TGCAGTGCCAACCCCCCTAGCGGGGGCCCCCATAGGGAGACCCAGTACTTC
NA	TRBV6-2/TRBV6-3	TRBD1	TRBJ1-5	CASSLRGPQPQHF	TGTGCCAGCAGTCTCAGGGGGCCCCAGCCCCAGCATTTT
NA	TRBV19	NA	TRBJ2-1	CASSLRLGVNYNEQFF	TGTGCCAGTAGTCTCCGACTGGGCGTGAACTACAATGAGCAGTTCTTC
few	TRBV7-9	NA	TRBJ2-1	CASSSSPRLFF	TGTGCCAGCAGCTCCTCCCCAAGGTTGTTCTTC
NA	TRBV3-1	TRBD2	TRBJ2-3	CASSPRAGGNTDTQYF	TGTGCCAGCAGTCCTAGGGCGGGGGGGAACACAGATACGCAGTATTTT
few	TRBV20-1	NA	TRBJ2-1	CSARVLGTSYNEQFF	TGCAGTGCTAGAGTCCTGGGGACCTCCTACAATGAGCAGTTCTTC
NA	TRBV4-1	TRBD2	TRBJ2-3	CASSQERGGPLVRDTQYF	TGCGCCAGCAGCCAAGAGCGGGGGGGGCCTTTGGTGAGAGATACGCAGTATTTT
NA	TRBV5-1	NA	TRBJ2-2	CASSLAGPDTGELFF	TGCGCCAGCAGCTTGGCAGGGCCCGACACCGGGGAGCTGTTTTTT
many	TRBV15	TRBD2	TRBJ2-1	CATSRDNLRGGSSDEQFF	TGTGCCACCAGCAGAGATAATTTGCGGGGGGGATCAAGCGATGAGCAGTTCTTC
few	TRBV20-1	NA	TRBJ2-2	CSAQAWRGANTGELFF	TGCAGTGCTCAGGCCTGGAGGGGGGCCAACACCGGGGAGCTGTTTTTT
few	TRBV20-1	NA	TRBJ1-5	CSARAGTHYSNQPQHF	TGCAGTGCTAGAGCGGGGACACACTATAGCAATCAGCCCCAGCATTTT
few	TRBV5-1	NA	TRBJ1-3	CASSPGGRINSGNTIYF	TGCGCCAGCAGCCCGGGGGGACGGATAAACTCTGGAAACACCATATATTTT
NA	TRBV10-3	TRBD1	TRBJ2-7	CAISDSGGYEQYF	TGTGCCATCAGTGACTCAGGGGGCTACGAGCAGTACTTC